This T cell receptor beta chain was observed in a study of T cell clonotyping in hematopoietic cell transplantation (dated by TCRdb to the early 2020s). Background for the entire study: Pretransplant recipient samples were obtained after cytoreduction. In the study, 135 blood samples were gathered from approximately 35 consecutive transplant recipients and their related donors. Patients were recruited between 2015 and 2017 and followed until late 2020 or death.

As for this clone: There is no known antigen for this receptor. Per-base quality was not reported, and no clone a single base away is much larger than it.

Findings and caveats that apply to the study as a whole: Overlap with donor repertoires was found for only a small fraction of recipient repertoires, with over 95% found to appear de novo at the given depth. The sample size was limited, and CD4 and CD8 repertoire contributions could not be separated because cells were not sorted. Broader posttransplant TCR repertoire diversity was predicted by donor and pretransplant recipient Inverse Simpson Index values. After transplant, TCR diversity in recipients dropped, and pathologically expanded clonotypes climbed progressively between day 30 and day 180.

The trim is 3 bases for V and 2 bases for J, with a gap of 11 bases between the germline ends. The germline V gene encodes CDR1 LNHDA and CDR2 SQIVND (reference sequence). CDR3 length: 14 amino acids, cysteine to phenylalanine. The DNA shown is the 42-base CDR3, in frame from base 1. In light of the paper, this sample's time point label describes: recipient sample about 28 days before transplant, after cytoreduction. Blood samples were obtained from recipients approximately 28 days before transplant and at days 30, 100 and 180 after transplant. Using Nuclei Lysis Solution, genomic DNA was extracted from unfractionated peripheral blood mononuclear cells that were either fresh or cryopreserved. TCR beta CDR3 regions were amplified from genomic DNA with the immunoSEQ assay, a bias-controlled multiplex PCR using V- and J-specific primers. A proprietary barcode and Illumina adapter sequences were added to the CDR3 amplicons in a second PCR step. An Illumina MiSeq instrument was used to sequence the CDR3 libraries. Per the original workflow: Export and quality control were handled in immunoSEQ Analyzer 3.0, while downstream analyses relied on R Bioconductor and Immunarch. Repertoire metrics were calculated using only productive rearrangements within the normalized downsampled data set. In the normalized cohort, a clonotype counted as pathologically expanded if the clonotype was larger than 5 templates. The Inverse Simpson Index was used to measure repertoire diversity. To capture all clonotypes, CMV-specificity analyses were performed on the non-normalized data set. This immuneACCESS table, as held by TCRdb, lists in-frame sequences with V and J called but not all clones. Of the missing ones, under half trace to an unresolved V gene in checked studies; the others have no known cause. The D gene and trimming were derived from the DNA, and the V and J assignments and clone size from that table. The sample profile shows some 30,000 clones; about 93% of them were found once. 2% to 2.5% of the sample is in the top ten clones.

The sample consisted of peripheral blood mononuclear cells, taken before stem cell transplant. This TCR was sampled from a man aged 50 or older with acute myeloid leukemia. Some clones in this sample may be carry-over from other donors' samples. The chain employs TRBV19 and TRBJ2-7; the D segment cannot be called with confidence. The CDR3 protein is CASSMSVQPYEQYF. The nucleotide sequence is given as TGTGCCAGTAGTATGAGTGTCCAACCCTACGAGCAGTACTTC.